The source of this TCR beta chain is a study of cytomegalovirus exposure and HLA in healthy donors. On this clone: Its cognate antigen is unknown.

Whole-study findings and limits: Follow-up analysis found HLA locus-dependent TCR association rates, highest for DRB1 and lowest for HLA-C. There were some V segments, including TRBV6-2 and TRBV6-3, excluded as indistinguishable. The classifier was said to identify cytomegalovirus status with high specificity and sensitivity.

The PCR was carried out with 60 Vbeta primers and 13 Jbeta primers. TCRdb's table, derived via immunoSEQ multiplex PCR, lists solely in-frame clones and lacks some. The sample has fewer than 200,000 clones, about 80% seen once. The CDR3 is made up of 16 amino acids. CDR1 is SGHNT and CDR2 is YENEEA in the germline V gene. V lost 1 base, J lost 5 bases, and 8 bases stayed unmatched. The clonotype comes from a man aged 30-40 years in good health and CMV-seronegative. The rearrangement uses TRBV11-3 and TRBJ2-5; 9 bases align to TRBD2. The sample taken for sequencing was PBMCs. The CDR3 reads CASSLGVAGVGETQYF. The DNA of the CDR3 is TGTGCCAGCAGCTTAGGAGTAGCGGGAGTAGGGGAGACCCAGTACTTC.